Below, 27 T cell receptor beta chains from the same sample are listed, as sequenced in a study of blood T cells in healthy people across ages. Then a second PCR, running roughly 7 to 11 cycles, was carried out with a sample-barcoded 5' primer and a J-beta primer mix. TCRdb independently ran MiXCR on the 5' RACE reads; one entry per CDR3 protein. The sample lists around 1,600,000 distinct CDR3 sequences, about 45% seen once, with over 3.5% in the top ten. The sample comprised blood. Receptors originate from a woman under 30 in good health.

The genes are TRBV10-3 and TRBJ2-1; TRBD1 agrees at 7 bases. Looked up from germline, CDR1 is ENHRY and CDR2 is SYGVKD. The trim removed 3 bases at V and 0 bases at J, leaving 8 bases unmatched. This CDR3 comprises 17 residues. CDR3 coding DNA: TGTGCCATCAGTGATAGACAGTCAGGGGGCTCCTACAATGAGCAGTTCTTC. Its translation: CAISDRQSGGSYNEQFF.

This clonotype was picked up a small number of times. The chain employs TRBV27 and TRBJ2-1; D might be TRBD2 (5 bases). V was clipped by 7 bases and J by 5 bases, with 12 bases between them. The germline V gene encodes CDR1 MNHEY and CDR2 SMNVEV (reference sequence). CDR3 length equals 13 residues. The CDR3, as DNA: TGTGCCAGCACTCTCGGGGAAAACAATGAGCAGTTCTTC. Protein sequence: CASTLGENNEQFF.

This clonotype was observed a handful of times. The chain employs TRBV20-1 and TRBJ1-1; the D gene is possibly TRBD1 (5 bases). Germline CDR1 reads DFQATT; CDR2 reads SNEGSKA (reference sequence). V lost 6 bases, J lost 1 base, and 18 bases lay in between. The CDR3 loop spans 15 amino acids. The chain's CDR3 is CSAGRANKGNTEAFF. In DNA form, the CDR3 reads TGCAGTGCGGGACGGGCAAATAAAGGGAACACTGAAGCTTTCTTT.

This clonotype was detected a few times. The chain is built from TRBV12-3 or TRBV12-4 and TRBJ2-3; unclear D gene. V was clipped by 7 bases and J by 2 bases, with 13 bases between them. The CDR3 runs 14 residues. This CDR3 is CASKLTLLTDTQYF. CDR3 nucleotides: TGTGCCAGCAAGTTGACCCTACTCACAGATACGCAGTATTTT.

This clonotype was detected only a few times. The V call is TRBV6-1, the J call TRBJ2-7, with unresolved D. The CDR3 is made up of 12 amino acids. V lost 3 bases and J lost 6, with 9 bases in between. From germline, CDR1 is MNHNS and CDR2 SASEGT. CDR3 nucleotide sequence: TGTGCCAGCAGTGACAGGATAAGCGAGCAGTACTTC. It translates to CASSDRISEQYF.

This clonotype was seen a handful of times. The chain recombines TRBV6-2 or TRBV6-3 with TRBJ2-7; D gene ambiguous. V was clipped by 8 bases and J by 2 bases, with 10 bases between them. The CDR3 spans 12 residues. Germline CDR1 MNHEY, CDR2 SVGEGT. The CDR3 spells CASGRQTYEQYF. The CDR3 DNA reads as TGTGCCAGCGGTAGGCAGACCTACGAGCAGTACTTC.

The chain joins TRBV6-6 to TRBJ2-1; possibly TRBD1 for D (5 bases). CDR1 and CDR2 from the germline V gene are MNHNY and SVGAGI (reference sequence). This CDR3 region has 12 residues. The V and J ends lost 2 bases and 12 bases respectively, with 11 bases between them. The CDR3 bases are TGTGCCAGCAGTTACGTGCAGGGTAGGCAGTTCTTC. It yields the protein CASSYVQGRQFF.

The rearrangement uses TRBV7-9 and TRBJ2-3, with TRBD2 identical over 10 bases. The CDR3 covers 16 residues. Germline-derived CDR1 and CDR2 are SEHNR and FQNEAQ (reference sequence). V lost 4 bases and J lost 2; bases outside the gene matches: 6. CDR3 sequence: CASSSGLAAYTDTQYF. As DNA, the CDR3 is TGTGCCAGCAGCTCCGGACTAGCGGCATACACAGATACGCAGTATTTT.

This clonotype was found a few times. The gene calls are TRBV20-1 and TRBJ1-6, with D unclear. V was clipped by 7 bases and J by 2 bases, with 18 bases between them. The CDR3 contains 16 residues. Germline CDR1 DFQATT, CDR2 SNEGSKA (reference sequence). CDR3 sequence reads: CSVSPGQGAYNSPLHF. Here the CDR3 DNA reads TGCAGTGTCTCTCCAGGCCAAGGAGCCTATAATTCACCCCTCCACTTT.

The chain links TRBV14 to TRBJ2-7; 10 positions match TRBD2. V lost 4 bases, J lost 7 bases, and 4 bases stayed unmatched. Germline V gives CDR1 SGHDN, CDR2 FVKESK. The CDR3 sequence is 13 residues long. Here the CDR3 reads CASSLGLAWEQYF. Written as DNA, the CDR3 is TGTGCCAGCAGCCTGGGACTAGCGTGGGAGCAGTACTTC.

The V and J genes are TRBV6-5 and TRBJ2-3, with 10 bases fitting TRBD2. Trimming took 0 bases from V and 5 from J; bases not matched to a gene: 5. This CDR3 is built from 16 residues. CDR1 is MNHEY, CDR2 SVGAGI, per germline. The CDR3 sequence: CASSYSERGGRDTQYF. The DNA of the CDR3 is TGTGCCAGCAGTTACTCAGAGCGGGGGGGCCGAGATACGCAGTATTTT.

This clonotype was picked up a small number of times. The chain recombines TRBV6-2 or TRBV6-3 with TRBJ2-7, with a weak D call TRBD1 (6 bases). The CDR3 sequence is 13 residues long. Trimming stripped 5 bases from V and 4 bases from J, with 12 bases between. The germline V gene encodes CDR1 MNHEY and CDR2 SVGEGT. The chain's CDR3 is CASSRTEQYEQYF. CDR3 sequence (DNA): TGTGCCAGCAGTCGGACAGAACAATACGAGCAGTACTTC.

The gene calls are TRBV10-3 and TRBJ2-3; perhaps TRBD2 as D (5 bases). Trimming stripped 4 bases from V and 3 bases from J, with 17 bases between. This CDR3 has 16 residues. Germline V lookup: CDR1 ENHRY, CDR2 SYGVKD. The CDR3 loop is CAISVPGMEATDTQYF. As DNA, the CDR3 is TGTGCCATCAGTGTCCCCGGGATGGAAGCGACAGATACGCAGTATTTT.

This clonotype has only a few counts. CDR3 sequence (DNA): TGCAGTGCTACTCCCCTAGCGGGGGGTTACAATGAGCAGTACTTC. Encoded protein: CSATPLAGGYNEQYF. The genes are TRBV20-1 and TRBJ2-5; 11 bases map to TRBD2. This CDR3 contains 15 residues. Germline V lookup: CDR1 DFQATT, CDR2 SNEGSKA (reference sequence). The V and J ends lost 4 bases and 11 bases, in that order; junction bases with no gene match: 15.

With respect to this clonotype: Germline is not matched at one junction end, which may reflect a read error. The rearrangement uses TRBV7-3 and TRBJ1-6; D remains ambiguous. There are 14 residues in the CDR3. Germline V lookup: CDR1 SGHTA, CDR2 FQGTGA. The CDR3 sequence is CASSLRQENSPLHF. Written as DNA, the CDR3 is TGTGCCAGCAGTTTAAGGCAGGAGAATTCACCCCTCCACTTT.

This chain joins TRBV27 and TRBJ2-7; no reliable D call. The V and J ends lost 6 bases and 3 bases respectively, with 9 bases between them. Germline CDR1 reads MNHEY; CDR2 reads SMNVEV (reference sequence). The CDR3 consists of 12 residues. As DNA, the CDR3 is TGTGCCAGCAGAGGTCAGAACTACGAGCAGTACTTC. Its protein product is CASRGQNYEQYF.

This clonotype was counted once. The chain joins TRBV9 to TRBJ1-6, with D perhaps TRBD1 (5 bases). CDR1 SGDLS and CDR2 YYNGEE come from the germline V gene. Trimming left V 0 bases short and J 0 bases short, with 13 bases between. There are 18 residues in the CDR3. The chain's CDR3 is CASSVATGGGSYNSPLHF. In DNA, the CDR3 is TGTGCCAGCAGCGTAGCTACTGGGGGGGGCTCCTATAATTCACCCCTCCACTTT.

V usage is TRBV13 and J usage is TRBJ2-3; D is ambiguous. V lost 6 bases and J lost 2, with 6 bases in between. This CDR3 contains 12 residues. Germline V gives CDR1 PRHDT, CDR2 FYEKMQ (reference sequence). The CDR3 protein is CASRNITDTQYF. The CDR3 bases are TGTGCCAGCAGGAACATCACAGATACGCAGTATTTT.

V is TRBV7-9 and J is TRBJ1-1; TRBD1 matches 12 bases. The germline CDR1 and CDR2 sequences are SEHNR and FQNEAQ (reference sequence). With 0 bases clipped from V and 9 bases from J, the junction kept 2 bases outside the gene matches. The CDR3 consists of 14 residues. The CDR3 reads CASSLAGTGGKAFF. CDR3 in DNA: TGTGCCAGCAGCTTAGCCGGGACAGGGGGCAAAGCTTTCTTT.

The chain has TRBV30 and TRBJ1-2; no clear D gene. Deletions cut 0 bases from V and 1 base from J, with 3 bases between. Germline CDR1 and CDR2: GTSNPN and SVGIG (reference sequence). The CDR3 spans 12 residues. CDR3 sequence (DNA): TGTGCCTGGAGTGTAGTTAACTATGGCTACACCTTC. This sequence encodes CAWSVVNYGYTF.

The V call is TRBV6-5, the J call TRBJ2-1; possible D gene TRBD2, 6 bases. With 5 bases removed from V and 8 bases from J, the gap between germline ends came to 19 bases. CDR1 is MNHEY, CDR2 SVGAGI, per germline. The CDR3 length is 15 residues. CDR3: CASSPQPGLCDEQFF. The CDR3 DNA reads TGTGCCAGCAGTCCTCAACCGGGACTCTGTGATGAGCAGTTCTTC.

The chain is built from TRBV10-3 and TRBJ2-5; 12 nucleotides line up with TRBD2. The DNA end favors TRBJ2-7, so the J call may be wrong. Germline CDR1 ENHRY, CDR2 SYGVKD. The CDR3 is 15 residues long. The CDR3 is CAISPRLAGEDEQYF. The CDR3 nucleotides are TGTGCCATCAGCCCACGACTAGCGGGAGAAGACGAGCAGTACTTC.

This sequence joins TRBV7-8 and TRBJ1-1; a possible D gene is TRBD1 (6 bases). V shed 2 bases and J shed 3 bases, with 19 bases lying between them. Germline V lookup: CDR1 SGHVS, CDR2 FQNEAQ. The CDR3 has 17 residues. The CDR3 sequence is CASSLFSGGFWDTEAFF. In DNA form, the CDR3 reads TGTGCCAGCAGCTTATTCTCCGGGGGCTTTTGGGACACTGAAGCTTTCTTT.

The V gene is TRBV4-3, the J gene TRBJ1-1; D is ambiguous. This CDR3 region has 15 residues. CDR1 is LGHNA, CDR2 YSLEER, per germline. V dropped 0 bases and J dropped 1 base, with 9 bases sitting between them. CDR3 amino acids: CASSQDPPGNTEAFF. CDR3 nucleotides: TGCGCCAGCAGCCAAGATCCGCCAGGGAACACTGAAGCTTTCTTT.

The V gene is TRBV18, the J gene TRBJ1-6, with D possibly being TRBD1 (6 bases). V was shortened by 4 bases and J by 7 bases, with 17 bases between the two germline ends. Germline V gene sequence: CDR1 KGHSH, CDR2 LQKENI. There are 16 residues in the CDR3. CDR3 in amino acids: CASSRHTGRENSPLHF. Written as DNA, the CDR3 is TGTGCCAGCTCACGACATACAGGGCGGGAAAATTCACCCCTCCACTTT.

This clonotype has just a few counts. This chain connects TRBV4-1 to TRBJ2-5; D possibly corresponds to TRBD2 (5 bases). V lost 1 base and J 2 bases, leaving 11 bases between the germline ends. The germline V gene has CDR1 MGHRA and CDR2 YSYEKL. The CDR3 contains 15 residues. The CDR3 DNA reads TGCGCCAGCAGCCAAGTAGGACTCATTCAAGAGACCCAGTACTTC. It yields the protein CASSQVGLIQETQYF.

This clonotype was seen a handful of times. J is TRBJ2-3 and V is TRBV7-2; 8 nucleotides agree with TRBD1. J lost 2 bases, V lost 3 bases, and 7 bases had no gene match. The CDR3 sequence is 16 residues long. Germline loops: CDR1 SGHTA, CDR2 FQGNSA. CDR3 nucleotide sequence: TGTGCCAGCAGCTTCGCGGACAGGGTTATCACAGATACGCAGTATTTT. Translating gives CASSFADRVITDTQYF.